This paragraph reports one T cell receptor (beta chain). The sample originates from a study of T cell changes during pregnancy in multiple sclerosis. Generated by immunoSEQ multiplex PCR, the TCRdb table keeps only in-frame clones and is missing some. Counted here are roughly 50,000 clones, approximately 94% occurring once; the ten biggest clones make up around 3.5%. CDR3 size: 13 residues. Per the germline V gene, CDR1 is SGDLS and CDR2 is YYNGEE. V was trimmed by 1 base and J by 2 bases, leaving 6 bases between them. Source: CD8+ T cells from peripheral blood mononuclear cells, taken in the third trimester of pregnancy. The sequence was obtained from a female donor with multiple sclerosis, enrolled in a pregnancy study. J is TRBJ1-2 and V is TRBV9; no clear D. In nucleotides, the CDR3 is TGTGCCAGCAGCGTATCCTTAAACTATGGCTACACCTTC. It translates to CASSVSLNYGYTF.